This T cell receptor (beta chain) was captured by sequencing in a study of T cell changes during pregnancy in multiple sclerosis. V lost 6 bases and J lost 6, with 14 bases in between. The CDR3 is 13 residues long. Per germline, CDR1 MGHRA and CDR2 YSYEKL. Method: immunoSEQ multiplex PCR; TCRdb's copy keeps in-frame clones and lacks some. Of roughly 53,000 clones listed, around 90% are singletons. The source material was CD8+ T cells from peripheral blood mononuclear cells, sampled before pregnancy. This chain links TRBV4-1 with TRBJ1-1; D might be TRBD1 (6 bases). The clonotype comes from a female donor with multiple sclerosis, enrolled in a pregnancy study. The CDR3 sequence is CASSPRGGPEAFF. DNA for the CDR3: TGCGCCAGCAGTCCTCGGGGGGGCCCTGAAGCTTTCTTT.